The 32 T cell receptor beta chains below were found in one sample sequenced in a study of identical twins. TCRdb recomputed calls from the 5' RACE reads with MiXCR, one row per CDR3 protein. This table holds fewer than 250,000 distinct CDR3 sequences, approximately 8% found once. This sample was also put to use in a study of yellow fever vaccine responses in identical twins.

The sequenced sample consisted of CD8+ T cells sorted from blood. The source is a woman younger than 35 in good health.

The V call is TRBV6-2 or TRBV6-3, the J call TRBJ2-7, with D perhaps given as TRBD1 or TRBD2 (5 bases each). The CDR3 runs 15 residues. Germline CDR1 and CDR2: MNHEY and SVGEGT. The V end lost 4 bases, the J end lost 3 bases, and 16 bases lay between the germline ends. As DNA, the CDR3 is TGTGCCAGCAGTTCTCTTCCAGGGAGCGTCTACGAGCAGTACGTC. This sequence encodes CASSSLPGSVYEQYV.

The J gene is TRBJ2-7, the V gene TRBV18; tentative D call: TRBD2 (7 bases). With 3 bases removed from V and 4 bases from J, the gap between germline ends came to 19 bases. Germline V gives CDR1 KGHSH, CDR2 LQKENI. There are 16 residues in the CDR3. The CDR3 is CASSPGTGRDRYEQYF. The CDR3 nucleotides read TGTGCCAGCTCACCTGGAACAGGGAGGGATAGATACGAGCAGTACTTC.

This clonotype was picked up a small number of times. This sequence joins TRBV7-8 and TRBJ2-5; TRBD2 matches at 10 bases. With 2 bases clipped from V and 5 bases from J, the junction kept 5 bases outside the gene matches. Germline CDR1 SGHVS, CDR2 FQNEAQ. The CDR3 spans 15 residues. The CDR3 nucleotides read TGTGCCAGCAGCTTACTTTTAGCGGGGGGTGAGACCCAGTACTTC. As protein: CASSLLLAGGETQYF.

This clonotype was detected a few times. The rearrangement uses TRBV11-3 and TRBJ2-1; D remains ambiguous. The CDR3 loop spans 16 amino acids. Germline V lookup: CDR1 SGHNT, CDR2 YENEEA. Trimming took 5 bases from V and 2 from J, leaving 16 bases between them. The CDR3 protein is CASSQSTSITYNEQFF. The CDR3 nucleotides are TGTGCCAGCAGCCAAAGTACCTCGATTACCTACAATGAGCAGTTCTTC.

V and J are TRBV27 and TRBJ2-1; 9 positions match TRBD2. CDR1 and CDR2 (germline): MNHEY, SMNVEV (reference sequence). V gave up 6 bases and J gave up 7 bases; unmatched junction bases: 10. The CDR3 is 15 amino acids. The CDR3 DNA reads TGTGCCAGCAGCCTAGGGGTAGCGGGAGAGAATGAGCAGTTCTTC. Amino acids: CASSLGVAGENEQFF.

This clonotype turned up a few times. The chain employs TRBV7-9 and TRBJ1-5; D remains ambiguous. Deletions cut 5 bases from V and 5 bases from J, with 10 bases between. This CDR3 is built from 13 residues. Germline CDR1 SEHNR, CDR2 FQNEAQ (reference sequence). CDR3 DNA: TGTGCCAGCAGCCCCTCTTCGCATCAGCCCCAGCATTTT. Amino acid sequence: CASSPSSHQPQHF.

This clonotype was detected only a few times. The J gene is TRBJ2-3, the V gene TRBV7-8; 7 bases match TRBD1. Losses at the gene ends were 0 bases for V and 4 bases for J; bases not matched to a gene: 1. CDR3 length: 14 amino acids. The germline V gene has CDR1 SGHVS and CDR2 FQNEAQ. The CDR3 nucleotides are TGTGCCAGCAGCTTAGCCCAGGGGGCAGATACGCAGTATTTT. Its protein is CASSLAQGADTQYF.

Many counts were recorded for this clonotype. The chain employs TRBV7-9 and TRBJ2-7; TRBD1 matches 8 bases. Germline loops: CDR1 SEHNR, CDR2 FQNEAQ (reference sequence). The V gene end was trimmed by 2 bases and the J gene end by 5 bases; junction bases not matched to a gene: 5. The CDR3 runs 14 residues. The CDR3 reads CASSLRQGQDEQYF. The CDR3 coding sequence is TGTGCCAGCAGCTTAAGACAGGGGCAGGACGAGCAGTACTTC.

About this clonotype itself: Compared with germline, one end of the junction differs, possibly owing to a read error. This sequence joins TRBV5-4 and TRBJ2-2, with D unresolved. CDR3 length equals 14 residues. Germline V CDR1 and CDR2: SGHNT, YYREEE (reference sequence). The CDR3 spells CAISSGRYTGELFF. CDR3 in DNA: TGTGCCATCAGCTCTGGGCGGTACACCGGGGAGCTGTTTTTT. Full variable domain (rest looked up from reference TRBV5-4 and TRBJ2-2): ETGVTQSPTHLIKTRGQQVTLRCSSQSGHNTVSWYQQALGQGPQFIFQYYREEENGRGNFPPRFSGLQFPNYSSELNVNALELDDSALYLCAISSGRYTGELFFGEGSRLTVL.

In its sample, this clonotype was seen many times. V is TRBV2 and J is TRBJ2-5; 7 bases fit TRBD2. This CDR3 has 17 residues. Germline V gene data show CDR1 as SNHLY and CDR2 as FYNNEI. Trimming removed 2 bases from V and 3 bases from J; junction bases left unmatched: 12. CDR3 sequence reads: CASSESQSLAEKETQYF. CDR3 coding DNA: TGTGCCAGCAGTGAAAGCCAATCCCTAGCGGAAAAAGAGACCCAGTACTTC.

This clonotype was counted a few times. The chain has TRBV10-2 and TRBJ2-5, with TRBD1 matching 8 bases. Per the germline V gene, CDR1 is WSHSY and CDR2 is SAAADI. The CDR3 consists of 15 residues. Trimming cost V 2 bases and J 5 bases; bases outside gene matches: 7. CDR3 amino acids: CASSEPGTGGETQYF. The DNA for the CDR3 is TGCGCCAGCAGTGAGCCAGGGACAGGCGGGGAGACCCAGTACTTC.

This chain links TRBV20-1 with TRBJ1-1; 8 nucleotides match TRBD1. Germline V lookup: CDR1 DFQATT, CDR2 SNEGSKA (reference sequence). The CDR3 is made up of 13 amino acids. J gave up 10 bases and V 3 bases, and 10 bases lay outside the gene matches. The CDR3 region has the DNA TGCAGTGCTAGTTGGAACCCCGGGACAGGAGCTTTCTTT. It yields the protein CSASWNPGTGAFF.

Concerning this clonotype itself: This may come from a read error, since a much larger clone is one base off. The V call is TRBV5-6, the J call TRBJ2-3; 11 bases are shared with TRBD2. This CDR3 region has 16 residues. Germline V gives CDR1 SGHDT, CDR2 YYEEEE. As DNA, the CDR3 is TGTGCCTGCAGCTTGGAGACTAGCGGGAATTCAGATACGCAGTATTTT. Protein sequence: CACSLETSGNSDTQYF.

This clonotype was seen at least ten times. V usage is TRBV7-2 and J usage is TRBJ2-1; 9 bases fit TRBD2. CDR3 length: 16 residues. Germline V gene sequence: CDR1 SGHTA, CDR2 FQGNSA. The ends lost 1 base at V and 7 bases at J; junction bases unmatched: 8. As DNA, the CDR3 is TGTGCCAGCAGCTTAGGGGGGACTAGCTGGATGAATGAGCAGTTCTTC. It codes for CASSLGGTSWMNEQFF. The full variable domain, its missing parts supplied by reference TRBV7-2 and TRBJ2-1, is GAGVSQSPSNKVTEKGKDVELRCDPISGHTALYWYRQSLGQGLEFLIYFQGNSAPDKSGLPSDRFSAERTGGSVSTLTIQRTQQEDSAVYLCASSLGGTSWMNEQFFGPGTRLTVL.

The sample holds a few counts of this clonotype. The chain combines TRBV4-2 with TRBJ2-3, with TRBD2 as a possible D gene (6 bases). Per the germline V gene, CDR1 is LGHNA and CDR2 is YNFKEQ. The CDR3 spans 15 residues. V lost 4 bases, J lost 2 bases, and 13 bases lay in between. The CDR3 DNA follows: TGTGCCAGCAGCCCCGGAGGCGGGGTCACAGATACGCAGTATTTT. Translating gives CASSPGGGVTDTQYF.

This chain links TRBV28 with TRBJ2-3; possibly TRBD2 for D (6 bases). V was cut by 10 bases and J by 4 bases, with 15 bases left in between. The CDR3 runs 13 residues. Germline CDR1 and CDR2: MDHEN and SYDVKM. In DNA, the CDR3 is TGTGCCACCGGGACTCCTTACCCAGATACGCAGTATTTT. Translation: CATGTPYPDTQYF.

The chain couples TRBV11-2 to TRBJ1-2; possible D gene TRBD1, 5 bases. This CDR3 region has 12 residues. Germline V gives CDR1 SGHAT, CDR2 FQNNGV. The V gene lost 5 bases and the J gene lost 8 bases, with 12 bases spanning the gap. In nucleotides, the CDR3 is TGTGCCAGCAGCCGCCGGGACCGAGGCTACACCTTC. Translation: CASSRRDRGYTF.

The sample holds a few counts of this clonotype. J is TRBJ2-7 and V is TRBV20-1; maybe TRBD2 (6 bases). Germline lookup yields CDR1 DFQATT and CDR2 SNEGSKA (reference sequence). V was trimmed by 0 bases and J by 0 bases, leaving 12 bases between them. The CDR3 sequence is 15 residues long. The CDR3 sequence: CSARDFRGSSYEQYF. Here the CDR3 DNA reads TGCAGTGCTAGAGATTTTCGGGGGAGCTCCTACGAGCAGTACTTC.

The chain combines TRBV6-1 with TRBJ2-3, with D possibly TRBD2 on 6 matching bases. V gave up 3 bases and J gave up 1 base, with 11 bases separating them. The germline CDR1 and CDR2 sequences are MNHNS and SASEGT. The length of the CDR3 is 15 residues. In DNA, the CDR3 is TGTGCCAGCAGTGAGCGGGGAATGGGCACAGATACGCAGTATTTT. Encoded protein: CASSERGMGTDTQYF.

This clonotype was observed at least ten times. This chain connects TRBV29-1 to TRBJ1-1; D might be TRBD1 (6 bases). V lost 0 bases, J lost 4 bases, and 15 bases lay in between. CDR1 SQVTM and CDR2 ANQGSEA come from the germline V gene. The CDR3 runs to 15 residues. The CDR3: CSVEEAGHLGTEAFF. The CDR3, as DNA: TGCAGCGTTGAAGAGGCGGGACATCTTGGCACTGAAGCTTTCTTT.

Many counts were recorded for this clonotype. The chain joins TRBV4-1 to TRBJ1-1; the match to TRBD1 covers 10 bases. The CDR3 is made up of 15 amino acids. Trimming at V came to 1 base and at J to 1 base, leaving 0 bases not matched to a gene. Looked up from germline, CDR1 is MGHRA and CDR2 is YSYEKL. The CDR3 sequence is CASSQGTGGNTEAFF. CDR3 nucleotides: TGCGCCAGCAGCCAAGGGACAGGGGGGAACACTGAAGCTTTCTTT.

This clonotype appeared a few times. The CDR3 reads CSAERVEQFF. Here the CDR3 DNA reads TGCAGTGCTGAAAGGGTTGAGCAGTTCTTC. The chain carries TRBV20-1 and TRBJ2-1, with no clear D. The germline V and J ends were trimmed by 5 bases and 9 bases, with 8 bases remaining between them. Germline lookup yields CDR1 DFQATT and CDR2 SNEGSKA (reference sequence). The CDR3 loop spans 10 amino acids.

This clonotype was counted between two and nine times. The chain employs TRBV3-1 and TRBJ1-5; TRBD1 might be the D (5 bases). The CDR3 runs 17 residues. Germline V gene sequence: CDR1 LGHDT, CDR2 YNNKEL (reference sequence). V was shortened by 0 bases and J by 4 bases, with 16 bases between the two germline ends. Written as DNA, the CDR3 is TGTGCCAGCAGCCAAGATCGGGGGGGGGTGAGGAATCAGCCCCAGCATTTT. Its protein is CASSQDRGGVRNQPQHF.

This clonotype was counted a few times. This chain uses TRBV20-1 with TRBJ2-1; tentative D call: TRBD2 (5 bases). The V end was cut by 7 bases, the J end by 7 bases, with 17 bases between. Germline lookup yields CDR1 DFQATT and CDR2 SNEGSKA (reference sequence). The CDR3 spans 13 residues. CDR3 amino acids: CSGLVGEENEQFF. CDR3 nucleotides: TGCAGTGGTCTCGTGGGAGAGGAGAATGAGCAGTTCTTC.

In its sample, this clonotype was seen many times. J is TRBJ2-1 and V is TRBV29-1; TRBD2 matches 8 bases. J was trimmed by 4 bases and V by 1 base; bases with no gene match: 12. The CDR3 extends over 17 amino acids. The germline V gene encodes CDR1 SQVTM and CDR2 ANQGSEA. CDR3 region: CSVEALHGSSGYNEQFF. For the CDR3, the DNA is TGCAGCGTTGAAGCTCTTCACGGGTCTAGCGGGTACAATGAGCAGTTCTTC.

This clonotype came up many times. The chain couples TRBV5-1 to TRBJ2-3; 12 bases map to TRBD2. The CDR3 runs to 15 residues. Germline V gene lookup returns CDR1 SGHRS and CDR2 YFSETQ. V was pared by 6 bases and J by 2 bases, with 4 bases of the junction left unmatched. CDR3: CASMGTSGFTDTQYF. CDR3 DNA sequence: TGCGCCAGCATGGGGACTAGCGGGTTCACAGATACGCAGTATTTT.

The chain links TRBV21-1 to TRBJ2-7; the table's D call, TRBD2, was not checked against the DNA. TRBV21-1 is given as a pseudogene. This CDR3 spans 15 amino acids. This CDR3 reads CAISTLAGEMYEQYV. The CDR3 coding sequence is TGTGCCATCAGCACCCTAGCGGGCGAAATGTACGAGCAGTACGTC.

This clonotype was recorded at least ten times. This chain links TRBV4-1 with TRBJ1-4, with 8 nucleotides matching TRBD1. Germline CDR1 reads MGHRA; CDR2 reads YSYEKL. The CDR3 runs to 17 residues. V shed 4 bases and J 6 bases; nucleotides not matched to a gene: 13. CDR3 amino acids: CASSPRAGGLRDEKLFF. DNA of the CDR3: TGCGCCAGCAGCCCAAGGGCAGGGGGCCTGCGGGATGAAAAACTGTTTTTT.

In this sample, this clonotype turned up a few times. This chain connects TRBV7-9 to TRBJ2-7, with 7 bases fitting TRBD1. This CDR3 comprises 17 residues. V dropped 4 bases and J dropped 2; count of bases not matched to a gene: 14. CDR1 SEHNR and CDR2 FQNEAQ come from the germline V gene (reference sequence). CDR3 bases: TGTGCCAGCAGCTCCCCGGACGACAGGGACCGACCCTACGAGCAGTACTTC. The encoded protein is CASSSPDDRDRPYEQYF.

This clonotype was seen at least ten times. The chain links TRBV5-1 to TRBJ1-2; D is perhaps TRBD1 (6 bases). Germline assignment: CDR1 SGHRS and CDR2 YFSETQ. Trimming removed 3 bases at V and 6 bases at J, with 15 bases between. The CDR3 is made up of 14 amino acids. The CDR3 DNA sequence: TGCGCCAGCAGCTCGGGGCAGGGGACGGATGGCTACACCTTC. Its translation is CASSSGQGTDGYTF.

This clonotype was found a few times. CDR3 protein: CASSTSSTEQFF. The CDR3 region has the DNA TGTGCCAGTAGTACGTCTAGCACTGAGCAGTTCTTC. The genes are TRBV19 and TRBJ2-1, with a tentative D call TRBD2 (5 bases). CDR3 length: 12 amino acids. Germline loops: CDR1 LNHDA, CDR2 SQIVND (reference sequence). V lost 4 bases, J lost 9 bases, and 10 bases lay in between.

CDR3 residues: CASTEVPGTGSKAFF. CDR3 bases: TGTGCCAGCACCGAAGTCCCTGGGACAGGGAGTAAAGCTTTCTTT. The rearrangement joins TRBV13 to TRBJ1-1, with 9 bases identical to TRBD1. V lost 7 bases to trimming and J lost 9 bases; unmatched junction nucleotides: 15. There are 15 residues in the CDR3. Germline V CDR1 and CDR2: PRHDT, FYEKMQ (reference sequence).